This TCR beta chain was profiled in a study of T cell repertoires in cytomegalovirus infection. For the study at large: Recently identified HLA-C-restricted CMV epitopes were among the peptides used. General study points: HLA-C-restricted CMV clonotypes gave the most frequent clonotype in two of eight donors. Cumulative frequency (of public TCR beta family members) identified carriers of CMV plus the relevant HLA.

CDR3 length equals 15 residues. CDR1 and CDR2 from the germline V gene are SQVTM and ANQGSEA. V gave up 7 bases and J gave up 1 base, with 20 bases separating them. Notes on this clonotype: The target antigen is unknown.

MiXCR, applied by TCRdb to the reads, yields one record per CDR3 protein. The table includes hundreds of thousands of distinct CDR3 sequences, under 45% detected once. The sequence derives from a human donor in good health (CMV status not recorded). Some clones in this sample may be carry-over from other donors' samples. V usage is TRBV29-1 and J usage is TRBJ2-7, with D possibly being TRBD2 (5 bases). The sample was cultured PBMCs, taken from culture after CMV antigen stimulation. The CDR3 here is CSAKLKPGLSYEQYF. For the CDR3, the DNA is TGCAGCGCCAAGTTAAAACCCGGACTTTCCTACGAGCAGTACTTC.